Listed below are T cell receptor beta chains from one sample, sequenced in a study of CD8 T cells in Susac syndrome. In TCRdb, the immunoSEQ multiplex PCR reads were re-called with MiXCR into one record per CDR3 protein. The sample consists of 150,000 to 200,000 distinct CDR3 sequences, around 94% of them appearing once. Sequencing input: CD4+ T cells from PBMCs. These receptors all come from a human donor in good health. Both conserved end residues are part of each CDR3. A D gene is named only where the DNA matches it firmly.

j_call d_call v_call cdr3_aa cdr3_nt
TRBJ2-3 TRBD1 TRBV5-1 CASRTGLRTDTQYF TGCGCCAGCAGGACAGGGCTTCGCACAGATACGCAGTATTTT
TRBJ2-1 TRBD1 TRBV24-1 CATSDLSGTGSRNEQFF TGTGCCACCAGTGATTTAAGCGGGACAGGGTCAAGGAATGAGCAGTTCTTC
TRBJ1-6 TRBD1 TRBV12-3/TRBV12-4 CASSPRGTGLLHF TGTGCCAGCAGTCCTAGGGGGACAGGGCTCCTCCACTTT
TRBJ2-3 TRBD1 TRBV15 CATSSGQGGVLRTDTQYF TGTGCCACCAGCAGCGGACAGGGCGGGGTACTTAGGACAGATACGCAGTATTTT
TRBJ1-1 TRBD1 TRBV6-5 CASSFGTADTEAFF TGTGCCAGCAGTTTCGGGACAGCGGACACTGAAGCTTTCTTT
TRBJ2-1 TRBD2 TRBV7-3 CASSLRTSDNEQFF TGTGCCAGCAGCCTACGGACTAGCGACAATGAGCAGTTCTTC
TRBJ1-4 TRBD1 TRBV29-1 CSVLRTGSTNEKLFF TGCAGCGTGCTGAGGACAGGGTCAACTAATGAAAAACTGTTTTTT
TRBJ2-7 TRBD1 TRBV7-9 CASSSSGGGRSVQQYF TGTGCCAGCAGCTCGTCAGGGGGTGGCCGATCGGTCCAGCAGTACTTC
TRBJ1-1 TRBD1 TRBV19 CASQTRQGNEAFF TGTGCCAGCCAGACCAGACAGGGAAATGAAGCTTTCTTT
TRBJ2-3 TRBD1 TRBV20-1 CSARDHRGQATQYF TGCAGTGCTAGAGATCACAGGGGGCAGGCTACGCAGTATTTT